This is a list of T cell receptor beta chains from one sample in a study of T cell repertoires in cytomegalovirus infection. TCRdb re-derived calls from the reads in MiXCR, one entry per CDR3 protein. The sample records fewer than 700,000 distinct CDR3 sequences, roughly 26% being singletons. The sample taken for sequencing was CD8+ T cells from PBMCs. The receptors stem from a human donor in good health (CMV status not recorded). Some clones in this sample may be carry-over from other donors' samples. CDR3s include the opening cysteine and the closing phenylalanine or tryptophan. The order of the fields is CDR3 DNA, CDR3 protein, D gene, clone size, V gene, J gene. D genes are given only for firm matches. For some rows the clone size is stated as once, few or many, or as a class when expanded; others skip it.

DNA: TGTGCCACCAGTAAAGACAGATACAATGAGCAGTTCTTC; CDR3: CATSKDRYNEQFF; D: .; size: few; V: TRBV24-1; J: TRBJ2-1
DNA: TGCAGTGCTAGCCATCCAGAGATCCAGGGGAACGGCTATGGCTACACCTTC; CDR3: CSASHPEIQGNGYGYTF; D: .; size: few; V: TRBV20-1; J: TRBJ1-2
DNA: TGTGCCAGCAGCCAAGAGACAGGGGGCGCCAACTATGGCTACACCTTC; CDR3: CASSQETGGANYGYTF; D: TRBD1; size: many; V: TRBV4-2; J: TRBJ1-2
DNA: TGTGCCAGCAGCTTACTAGGGCCGACAGATACGCAGTATTTT; CDR3: CASSLLGPTDTQYF; D: .; size: many; V: TRBV7-8; J: TRBJ2-3
DNA: TGCAGTGCTACCCGAAAGGGCCCCGGTAGGAACACTGAAGCTTTCTTT; CDR3: CSATRKGPGRNTEAFF; D: .; size: .; V: TRBV20-1; J: TRBJ1-1
DNA: TGCAGTGCTGCCCCGGGGGGCTTTGGATTCGTCACTGAAGCTTTCTTT; CDR3: CSAAPGGFGFVTEAFF; D: .; size: .; V: TRBV20-1; J: TRBJ1-1
DNA: TGCAGTGCTAATGCGGCAGGGAAAACCCCTGAAGCTTTCTTT; CDR3: CSANAAGKTPEAFF; D: .; size: few; V: TRBV20-1; J: TRBJ1-1
DNA: TGCACCCTCGACAGGGGGAACACTGAAGCTTTCTTT; CDR3: CTLDRGNTEAFF; D: TRBD1; size: .; V: TRBV20-1; J: TRBJ1-1
DNA: TGCGCCAGCAGCCATGCCGCCACAGGAGGGGAGCTGTTTTTT; CDR3: CASSHAATGGELFF; D: .; size: .; V: TRBV4-3; J: TRBJ2-2
DNA: TGCAGCGTTGAGAATCCGACAACCTATGGCTACACCTTC; CDR3: CSVENPTTYGYTF; D: .; size: few; V: TRBV29-1; J: TRBJ1-2
DNA: TGTGCCAGCAGCCCTAGTGGACTAGCGGACCTTAACACCGGGGAGCTGTTTTTT; CDR3: CASSPSGLADLNTGELFF; D: TRBD2; size: few; V: TRBV7-3; J: TRBJ2-2
DNA: TGTGCCACCAGCGCTACCGGTGGGAATGTTTACAAAGCTTTCTTT; CDR3: CATSATGGNVYKAFF; D: .; size: .; V: TRBV15; J: TRBJ1-1
DNA: TGCGCCAGCAGCCAAAGTGGGGACACTGCCAGGCAGCCCCAGCATTTT; CDR3: CASSQSGDTARQPQHF; D: .; size: many; V: TRBV4-1; J: TRBJ1-5
DNA: TGTGCCAGCAGCTTTGCTCGCTCAGGGGTACGTGAGCAGTTCTTC; CDR3: CASSFARSGVREQFF; D: .; size: few; V: TRBV7-4; J: TRBJ2-1
DNA: TGCGCCAGCAGCCGGACTGGACAGGCGGAACTGTTTTTT; CDR3: CASSRTGQAELFF; D: TRBD1; size: .; V: TRBV4-1; J: TRBJ1-4
DNA: TGTGCCAGCAGTTCAAGCGGGGCCGCCTACAATGAGCAGTTCTTC; CDR3: CASSSSGAAYNEQFF; D: TRBD2; size: few; V: TRBV6-2/TRBV6-3; J: TRBJ2-1
DNA: TGCAGTGCCTGGGACGGGGCTTCGGATGAGCAGTTCTTC; CDR3: CSAWDGASDEQFF; D: .; size: .; V: TRBV20-1; J: TRBJ2-1
DNA: TGTGCCAGCAGTTCCGGGACAGGGGGTTCAGATACGCAGTATTTT; CDR3: CASSSGTGGSDTQYF; D: TRBD1; size: .; V: TRBV28; J: TRBJ2-3
DNA: TGTGCCAGCAGTTTGGCAGGACAGGGCAATGAGCAGTTCTTC; CDR3: CASSLAGQGNEQFF; D: TRBD1; size: .; V: TRBV28; J: TRBJ2-1
DNA: TGCAGTGCTAGAGCGGGGATGACCTACGAGCAGTACTTC; CDR3: CSARAGMTYEQYF; D: .; size: few; V: TRBV20-1; J: TRBJ2-7
DNA: TGTGCCAGCAATCCACTGGGACAGGGACAAGAGACCCAGTACTTC; CDR3: CASNPLGQGQETQYF; D: TRBD1; size: many; V: TRBV27; J: TRBJ2-5
DNA: TGTGCCAGCAGCCGGATCGCTGATCTCGTGGGCACAGATACGCAGTATTTT; CDR3: CASSRIADLVGTDTQYF; D: .; size: many; V: TRBV7-2; J: TRBJ2-3
DNA: TGTGCCAGCAGCCATTCTATGCTTGAAGCTTTCTTT; CDR3: CASSHSMLEAFF; D: .; size: few; V: TRBV28; J: TRBJ1-1
DNA: TGTGCCAGCAGCGCACGTGGACAGGCCTATGGCTACACCTTC; CDR3: CASSARGQAYGYTF; D: TRBD1; size: .; V: TRBV7-9; J: TRBJ1-2
DNA: TGTACCAGCTCACCATTCAGGGGGGCGGATGATGAAGCTTTCTTT; CDR3: CTSSPFRGADDEAFF; D: TRBD1; size: .; V: TRBV18; J: TRBJ1-1
DNA: TGTGCCAGCAGCTTAACATTGGGCAGGGGGCGCGATGAGCAGTTCTTC; CDR3: CASSLTLGRGRDEQFF; D: TRBD1; size: .; V: TRBV7-3; J: TRBJ2-1
DNA: TGTGCCAGCAGCGGGACAGATCTCTATGGCTACACCTTC; CDR3: CASSGTDLYGYTF; D: TRBD1; size: few; V: TRBV7-9; J: TRBJ1-2
DNA: TGTGCCAGCAGTGATAAGCGGGGGGGCAATGAGCAGTTCTTC; CDR3: CASSDKRGGNEQFF; D: TRBD2; size: few; V: TRBV2; J: TRBJ2-1
DNA: TGCAGTGCTAGAACATACCTACAAGAGACCCAGTACTTC; CDR3: CSARTYLQETQYF; D: .; size: .; V: TRBV20-1; J: TRBJ2-5
DNA: TGTGCCAGCAGAATGGCTCAGGGAGGATATTATAGCAATCAGCCCCAGCATTTT; CDR3: CASRMAQGGYYSNQPQHF; D: .; size: .; V: TRBV6-2/TRBV6-3; J: TRBJ1-5
DNA: TGTGCCAGCAGTTACTCAAAGACAGGGGAGCGCCGGCGAATTGGCTACACCTTC; CDR3: CASSYSKTGERRRIGYTF; D: TRBD1; size: .; V: TRBV6-2/TRBV6-3; J: TRBJ1-2
DNA: TGCAGTGCTAGAGGGGAGAACACCGGGGAGCTGTTTTTT; CDR3: CSARGENTGELFF; D: .; size: .; V: TRBV20-1; J: TRBJ2-2
DNA: TGCAGTGCTAGAGATTCGGGGAGGGAGGGCTACACCTTC; CDR3: CSARDSGREGYTF; D: .; size: few; V: TRBV20-1; J: TRBJ1-2